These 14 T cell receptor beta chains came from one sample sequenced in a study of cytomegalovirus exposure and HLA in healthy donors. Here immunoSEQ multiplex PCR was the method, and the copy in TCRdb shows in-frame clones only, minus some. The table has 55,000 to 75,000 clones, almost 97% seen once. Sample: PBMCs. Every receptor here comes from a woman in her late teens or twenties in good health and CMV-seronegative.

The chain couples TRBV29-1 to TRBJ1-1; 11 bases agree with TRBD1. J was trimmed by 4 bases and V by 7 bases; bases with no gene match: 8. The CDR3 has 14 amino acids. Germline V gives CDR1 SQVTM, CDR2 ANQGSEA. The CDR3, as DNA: TGCAGCGCCCGGACAGGGGGCGCTTCCACTGAAGCTTTCTTT. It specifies CSARTGGASTEAFF.

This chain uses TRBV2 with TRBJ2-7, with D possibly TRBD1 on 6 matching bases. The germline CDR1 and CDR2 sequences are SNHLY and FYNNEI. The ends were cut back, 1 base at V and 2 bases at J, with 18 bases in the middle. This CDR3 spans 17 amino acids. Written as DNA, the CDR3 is TGTGCCAGCAGTGAAGGATATCGAGGGGGTTCGGCCTACGAGCAGTACTTC. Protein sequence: CASSEGYRGGSAYEQYF.

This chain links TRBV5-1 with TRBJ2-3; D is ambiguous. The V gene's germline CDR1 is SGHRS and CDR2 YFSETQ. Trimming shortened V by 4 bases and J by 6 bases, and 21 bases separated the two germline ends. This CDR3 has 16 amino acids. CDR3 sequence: CASSPTGGLGTDTQYF. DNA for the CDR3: TGCGCCAGCAGCCCGACCGGCGGTCTCGGAACGGATACGCAGTATTTT.

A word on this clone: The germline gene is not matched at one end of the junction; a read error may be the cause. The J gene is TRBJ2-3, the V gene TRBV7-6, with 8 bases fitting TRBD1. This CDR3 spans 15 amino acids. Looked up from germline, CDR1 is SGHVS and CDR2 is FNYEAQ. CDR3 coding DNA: TGTGGCAGCAGCCCCGATGGCAGGGGGCAGGTTACGCAGTATTTT. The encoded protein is CGSSPDGRGQVTQYF.

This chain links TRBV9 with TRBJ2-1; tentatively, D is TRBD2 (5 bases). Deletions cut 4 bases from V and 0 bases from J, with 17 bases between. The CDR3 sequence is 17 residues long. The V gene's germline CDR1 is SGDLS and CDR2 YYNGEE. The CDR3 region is CASSRRGPVSSYNEQFF. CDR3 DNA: TGTGCCAGCAGCCGACGAGGGCCAGTTAGCTCCTACAATGAGCAGTTCTTC.

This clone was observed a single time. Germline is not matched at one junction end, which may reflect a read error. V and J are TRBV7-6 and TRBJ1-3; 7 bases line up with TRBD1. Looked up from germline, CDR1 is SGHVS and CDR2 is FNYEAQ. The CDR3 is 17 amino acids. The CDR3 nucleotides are TGTGGCAGCAGCCAAATGACAGGGAAGGGGTCTGGAAACACCATATATTTT. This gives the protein CGSSQMTGKGSGNTIYF.

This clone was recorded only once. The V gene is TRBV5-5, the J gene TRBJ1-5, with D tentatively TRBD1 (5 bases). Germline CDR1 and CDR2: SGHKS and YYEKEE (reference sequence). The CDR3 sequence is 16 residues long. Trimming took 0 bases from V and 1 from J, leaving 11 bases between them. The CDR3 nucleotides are TGTGCCAGCAGCTTGGGGGGAGGGGCCAGCAATCAGCCCCAGCATTTT. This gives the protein CASSLGGGASNQPQHF.

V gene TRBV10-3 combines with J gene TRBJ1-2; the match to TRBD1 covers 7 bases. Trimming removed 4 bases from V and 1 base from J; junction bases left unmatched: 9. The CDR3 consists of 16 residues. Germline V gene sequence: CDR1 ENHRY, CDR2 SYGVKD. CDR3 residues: CAISALRGDFNYGYTF. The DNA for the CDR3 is TGTGCCATCAGTGCCCTCAGGGGGGACTTTAACTATGGCTACACCTTC.

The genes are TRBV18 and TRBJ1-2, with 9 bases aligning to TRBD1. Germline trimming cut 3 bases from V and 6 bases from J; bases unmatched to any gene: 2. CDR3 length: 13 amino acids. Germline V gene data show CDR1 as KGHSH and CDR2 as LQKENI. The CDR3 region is CASSPGQGDGYTF. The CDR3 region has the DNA TGTGCCAGCTCACCGGGACAGGGTGATGGCTACACCTTC.

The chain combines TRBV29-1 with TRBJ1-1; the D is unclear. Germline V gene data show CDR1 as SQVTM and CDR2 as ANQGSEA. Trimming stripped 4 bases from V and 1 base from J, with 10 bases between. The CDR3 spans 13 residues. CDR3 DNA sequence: TGCAGCGTTGTCTGGCAAACGAACACTGAAGCTTTCTTT. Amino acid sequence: CSVVWQTNTEAFF. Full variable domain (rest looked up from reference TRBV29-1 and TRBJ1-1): SAVISQKPSRDICQRGTSLTIQCQVDSQVTMMFWYRQQPGQSLTLIATANQGSEATYESGFVIDKFPISRPNLTFSTLTVSNMSPEDSSIYLCSVVWQTNTEAFFGQGTRLTVV.

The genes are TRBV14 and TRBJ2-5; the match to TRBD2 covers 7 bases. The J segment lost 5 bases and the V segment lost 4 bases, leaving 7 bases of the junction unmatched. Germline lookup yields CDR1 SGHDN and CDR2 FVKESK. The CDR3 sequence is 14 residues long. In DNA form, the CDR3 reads TGTGCCAGCAGCCCACCGGGGGGTCTGGAGACCCAGTACTTC. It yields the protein CASSPPGGLETQYF.

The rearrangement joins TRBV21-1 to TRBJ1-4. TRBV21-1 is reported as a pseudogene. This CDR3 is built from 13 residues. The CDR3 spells CASSKRPGEKLFF. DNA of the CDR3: TGTGCCAGCAGCAAGAGGCCTGGTGAAAAACTGTTTTTT.

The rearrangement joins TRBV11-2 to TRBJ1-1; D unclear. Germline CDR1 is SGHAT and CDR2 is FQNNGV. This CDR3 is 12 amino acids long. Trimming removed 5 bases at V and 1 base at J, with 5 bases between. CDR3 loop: CASSHWNTEAFF. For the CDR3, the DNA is TGTGCCAGCAGCCACTGGAACACTGAAGCTTTCTTT.

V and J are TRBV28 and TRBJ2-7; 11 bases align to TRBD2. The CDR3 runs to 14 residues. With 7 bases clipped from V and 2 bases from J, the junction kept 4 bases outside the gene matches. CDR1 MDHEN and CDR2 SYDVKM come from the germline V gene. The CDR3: CASNPSGGPYEQYF. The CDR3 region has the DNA TGTGCCAGCAATCCTAGCGGGGGGCCCTACGAGCAGTACTTC.